These T cell receptor beta chains were read from a single sample in a study of early T cells in non-severe SARS-CoV-2 infection. TCRdb re-called the 5' RACE reads with MiXCR, one entry per CDR3 protein. The table has about 63,000 distinct CDR3 sequences, 10% to 15% seen once. Sequenced input: whole blood. The origin of the receptors is an adult who was a healthcare worker with PCR-confirmed SARS-CoV-2 infection or an uninfected control (not recorded which). Both conserved end residues are part of each CDR3. The order of the fields is D gene, V gene, clone size, J gene, CDR3 DNA, CDR3 protein. D genes are given only for firm matches. Part of the rows lack a size; the others show once, few, many or a class for expanded clones.

>.|TRBV5-1|.|TRBJ2-2
TGCGCCAGCAGCCCCGGACAGAAGATAAACACCGGGGAGCTGTTTTTT
CASSPGQKINTGELFF
>.|TRBV19|many|TRBJ2-7
TGTGCCAGTAAGGGGATCGACGAGCAGTACTTC
CASKGIDEQYF
>.|TRBV2|many|TRBJ2-5
TGTGCCAGCAGTGAAGGGACGGGCTCTGGGGAGACCCAGTACTTC
CASSEGTGSGETQYF
>.|TRBV11-3|many|TRBJ2-1
TGTGCCAGCAGCTTAGATGACAGACCATACAATGAGCAGTTCTTC
CASSLDDRPYNEQFF
>.|TRBV20-1|many|TRBJ1-1
TGCAGTGCTAGAGATTGGGAGGGTTTAAACACTGAAGCTTTCTTT
CSARDWEGLNTEAFF
>.|TRBV3-1|few|TRBJ2-6
TGTGCCAGCAGTGGGTACTCTGGGGCCAACGTCCTGACTTTC
CASSGYSGANVLTF
>.|TRBV9|few|TRBJ2-1
TGTGCCAGCAGCGCCCGGGGCCCTCCGGGGGATGAGCAGTTCTTC
CASSARGPPGDEQFF
>.|TRBV5-1|many|TRBJ1-4
TGCGCCAGCAGCTTGGACAGCGGTGTGGAAAAACTGTTTTTT
CASSLDSGVEKLFF
>.|TRBV12-5|many|TRBJ1-1
TGTGCTAGTGGTTTCGTGGGGGGCCGTAACACTGAAGCTTTCTTT
CASGFVGGRNTEAFF
>TRBD1|TRBV29-1|.|TRBJ1-2
TGCAGCGTTGATCCTATCGACAGGGGGCTGACTAGGGGCTACACCTTC
CSVDPIDRGLTRGYTF
>.|TRBV3-1|many|TRBJ2-2
TGTGCCAGCAGCCCCCAGCGTGGCGGGGAGCTGTTTTTT
CASSPQRGGELFF
>TRBD1|TRBV6-6|.|TRBJ1-5
TGTGCCAGCACCTACCGGGACAGGGTGAGCAATCAGCCCCAGCATTTT
CASTYRDRVSNQPQHF
>.|TRBV18|few|TRBJ1-1
TGTGCCAGCTCACCCCTCGTTGGGATGAACACTGAAGCTTTCTTT
CASSPLVGMNTEAFF
>.|TRBV21-1|.|TRBJ1-4
TGTGCCAGCCCAGGGGTTAATGAAAAACTGTTTTTT
CASPGVNEKLFF
>.|TRBV10-3|many|TRBJ1-5
TGTGCCATCCGACGGGGGGCCAATCAGCCCCAGCATTTT
CAIRRGANQPQHF